This entry lists 16 T cell receptor beta chains sequenced from one sample in a study of cytomegalovirus exposure and HLA in healthy donors. This PCR relied on a set of 60 Vbeta primers and 13 Jbeta primers. Only in-frame clones appear in the TCRdb table, and some are missing; sequencing was by immunoSEQ multiplex PCR. Of 210,000 or so clones listed, more than 60% are singletons. The material sequenced was PBMCs. These receptors were taken from a woman in her sixties in good health and CMV-seropositive.

This clone was counted only a few times. This chain links TRBV6-8 with TRBJ2-1, with TRBD2 matching over 16 bases. This CDR3 is 16 amino acids long. Germline V gene lookup returns CDR1 MNHGY and CDR2 SAAAGT. After removal of 3 bases from V and 9 bases from J, the junction contained 5 bases not matched to a gene. For the CDR3, the DNA is TGTGCCAGCAGTTATTCGGGACTAGCGGGGGGGTGTGAGCAGTTCTTC. Translated: CASSYSGLAGGCEQFF.

This chain connects TRBV7-9 to TRBJ1-2; TRBD1 matches at 8 bases. Unmatched junction bases numbered 9, after V lost 3 bases and J lost 0 bases. Germline CDR1 SEHNR, CDR2 FQNEAQ (reference sequence). The length of the CDR3 is 17 residues. In nucleotides, the CDR3 is TGTGCCAGCAGCTTTAGTTACAGGGGGAGAGCTAACTATGGCTACACCTTC. Protein sequence: CASSFSYRGRANYGYTF.

The chain employs TRBV6-5 and TRBJ2-7, with D perhaps matching TRBD1 (5 bases). Germline-derived CDR1 and CDR2 are MNHEY and SVGAGI. This CDR3 comprises 13 residues. V shed 3 bases and J shed 3 bases, with 9 bases lying between them. The CDR3: CASSYSGNYEQYF. The CDR3 region has the DNA TGTGCCAGCAGTTATTCAGGGAACTACGAGCAGTACTTC.

This chain connects TRBV5-1 to TRBJ2-5; 7 bases fit TRBD1. TRBJ2-7 matches the DNA end more closely, so the J call is doubtful. Germline V gives CDR1 SGHRS, CDR2 YFSETQ. The CDR3 contains 13 residues. The CDR3 DNA sequence: TGCGCCAGCAGGACACAGGGGACCTACGAGCAGTACTTC. Translated: CASRTQGTYEQYF.

This clone has more than one count but fewer than ten. This chain's CDR3 is CASSLRQGRNTIYF. The CDR3 DNA is TGTGCCAGCAGCCTCCGACAGGGGAGAAACACCATATATTTT. J is TRBJ1-3 and V is TRBV5-6, with 8 bases that match TRBD1. Germline CDR1 SGHDT, CDR2 YYEEEE. After removal of 4 bases from V and 5 bases from J, the junction contained 5 bases not matched to a gene. The CDR3 has 14 residues.

The chain recombines TRBV13 with TRBJ2-4, with 15 positions matching TRBD2. Germline V gives CDR1 PRHDT, CDR2 FYEKMQ (reference sequence). J gave up 1 base and V 5 bases, and 6 bases lay outside the gene matches. The CDR3 consists of 18 residues. The CDR3 nucleotides are TGTGCCAGCAGCCCGGGACTAGCGGGGGGTGGTGCCAAAAACATTCAGTACTTC. Residues: CASSPGLAGGGAKNIQYF. The whole variable domain, remainder taken from reference TRBV13 and TRBJ2-4, is AAGVIQSPRHLIKEKRETATLKCYPIPRHDTVYWYQQGPGQDPQFLISFYEKMQSDKGSIPDRFSAQQFSDYHSELNMSSLELGDSALYFCASSPGLAGGGAKNIQYFGAGTRLSVL.

The chain is built from TRBV10-2 and TRBJ2-5, with TRBD2 matching 7 bases. Germline V gene sequence: CDR1 WSHSY, CDR2 SAAADI. J lost 5 bases, V lost 4 bases, and 4 bases had no gene match. There are 13 residues in the CDR3. The CDR3 is CASSALGGETQYF. CDR3 DNA sequence: TGCGCCAGCAGTGCCCTGGGGGGGGAGACCCAGTACTTC.

This chain connects TRBV7-9 to TRBJ1-2; the D gene is possibly TRBD1 (6 bases). CDR3 length: 13 residues. V gave up 7 bases and J gave up 4 bases, with 13 bases separating them. From germline, CDR1 is SEHNR and CDR2 FQNEAQ (reference sequence). The CDR3 is CASTQGRAYGYTF. The CDR3 nucleotides are TGTGCCAGCACCCAGGGGAGGGCCTATGGCTACACCTTC.

V usage is TRBV5-1 and J usage is TRBJ2-3; 7 nucleotides align to TRBD1. The trim removed 3 bases at V and 5 bases at J, leaving 12 bases unmatched. The CDR3 contains 16 residues. CDR1 is SGHRS, CDR2 YFSETQ, per germline. The CDR3 sequence: CASSSSSRGLGDTQYF. The CDR3 DNA sequence: TGCGCCAGCAGCTCGTCAAGTAGGGGGCTTGGAGATACGCAGTATTTT.

The table lists this clone with a few counts. The V and J genes are TRBV9 and TRBJ1-3; 7 bases fit TRBD1. Germline V lookup: CDR1 SGDLS, CDR2 YYNGEE. There are 12 residues in the CDR3. V dropped 4 bases and J dropped 12; count of bases not matched to a gene: 7. CDR3 in amino acids: CASSSDRVGIYF. The DNA of the CDR3 is TGTGCCAGCAGCTCAGACAGGGTTGGCATATATTTT.

The chain carries TRBV10-1 and TRBJ2-1; 7 bases line up with TRBD2. Trimming cost V 4 bases and J 1 base; bases outside gene matches: 4. Germline assignment: CDR1 WNHNN and CDR2 SYGVQD (reference sequence). The CDR3 extends over 15 amino acids. DNA for the CDR3: TGCGCCAGCAGTGTGGAGCGGGGTTCCTACAATGAGCAGTTCTTC. Translating gives CASSVERGSYNEQFF.

The chain combines TRBV29-1 with TRBJ1-2; 7 nucleotides match TRBD1. The CDR3 loop spans 13 amino acids. V shed 5 bases and J 2 bases; nucleotides not matched to a gene: 5. In germline, CDR1 is SQVTM, CDR2 ANQGSEA. The CDR3 bases are TGCAGCGTTACGGGACAGACGAACTATGGCTACACCTTC. Its protein product is CSVTGQTNYGYTF.

The rearrangement joins TRBV9 to TRBJ1-5; 9 bases are shared with TRBD1. CDR1 and CDR2 from the germline V gene are SGDLS and YYNGEE. The CDR3 runs to 14 residues. The J segment lost 4 bases and the V segment lost 3 bases, leaving 2 bases of the junction unmatched. The CDR3 loop is CASSGTGVNQPQHF. DNA for the CDR3: TGTGCCAGCAGCGGGACAGGGGTTAATCAGCCCCAGCATTTT.

The chain links TRBV5-1 to TRBJ2-1, with no clear D. Germline assignment: CDR1 SGHRS and CDR2 YFSETQ. Trimming shortened V by 0 bases and J by 0 bases, and 10 bases separated the two germline ends. CDR3 length: 16 residues. The CDR3 DNA reads as TGCGCCAGCAGCTTGGCCCCAGCGCTCTCCTACAATGAGCAGTTCTTC. Protein product: CASSLAPALSYNEQFF.

This rearrangement joins TRBV7-2 to TRBJ2-3; the match to TRBD2 covers 13 bases. CDR1 is SGHTA and CDR2 is FQGNSA in the germline V gene. The CDR3 has 16 residues. V lost 4 bases, J lost 4 bases, and 5 bases stayed unmatched. In DNA, the CDR3 is TGTGCCAGCAGCTCAAAAACTAGCGGGGGGGCAGATACGCAGTATTTT. As protein: CASSSKTSGGADTQYF.

This CDR3 is CASSAGLNTEAFF. Here the CDR3 DNA reads TGTGCCAGCTCAGCGGGCCTGAACACTGAAGCTTTCTTT. This chain connects TRBV18 to TRBJ1-1; D is unresolved. Per germline, CDR1 KGHSH and CDR2 LQKENI. Deletions cut 5 bases from V and 0 bases from J, with 7 bases between. The CDR3 is 13 amino acids.